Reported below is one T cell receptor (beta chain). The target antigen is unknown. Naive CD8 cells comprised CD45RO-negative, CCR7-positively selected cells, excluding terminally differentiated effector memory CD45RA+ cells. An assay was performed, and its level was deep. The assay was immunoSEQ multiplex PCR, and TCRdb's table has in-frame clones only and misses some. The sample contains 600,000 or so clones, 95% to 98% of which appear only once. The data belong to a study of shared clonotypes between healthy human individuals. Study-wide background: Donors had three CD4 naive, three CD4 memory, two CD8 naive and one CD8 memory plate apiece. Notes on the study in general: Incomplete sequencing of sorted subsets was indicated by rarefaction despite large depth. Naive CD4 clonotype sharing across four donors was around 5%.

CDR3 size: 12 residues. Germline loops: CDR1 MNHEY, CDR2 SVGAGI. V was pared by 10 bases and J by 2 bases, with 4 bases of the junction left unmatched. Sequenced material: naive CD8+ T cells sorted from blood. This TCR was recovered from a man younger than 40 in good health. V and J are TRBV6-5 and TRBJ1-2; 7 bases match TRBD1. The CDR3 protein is CAILDRNYGYTF. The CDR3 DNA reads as TGTGCCATCTTGGACAGGAACTATGGCTACACCTTC.